The 26 T cell receptor beta chains in this list originate from one sample, sequenced in a study of cytomegalovirus exposure and HLA in healthy donors. PCR involved 60 Vbeta and 13 Jbeta primers. Assay: immunoSEQ multiplex PCR; the TCRdb copy retains only in-frame clones and omits some. The data show about 190,000 clones, roughly four fifths seen once. The sample consisted of PBMCs. The receptors shown here come from a woman in her late teens or twenties in good health and CMV-seronegative.

This chain uses TRBV7-2 with TRBJ2-7; D is possibly TRBD2 (5 bases). V lost 5 bases to trimming and J lost 2 bases, with 19 bases between them. Germline CDR1 and CDR2: SGHTA and FQGNSA. This CDR3 spans 16 amino acids. CDR3 bases: TGTGCCAGCAGCGTTTCGGGGTTTGAGTCCACCTACGAGCAGTACTTC. Its protein product is CASSVSGFESTYEQYF.

V and J are TRBV10-1 and TRBJ2-2; no clear D. Germline V CDR1 and CDR2: WNHNN, SYGVQD (reference sequence). The CDR3 covers 14 residues. Between the trimmed V and J ends, which lost 7 bases and 1 base, there was a span of 10 bases. The CDR3 DNA reads as TGCGCCAGCAAATTCTCCGGGAACACCGGGGAGCTGTTTTTT. This codes for CASKFSGNTGELFF.

The rearrangement links TRBV14 to TRBJ1-2; 9 bases match TRBD1. The CDR3 runs 13 residues. V was pared by 5 bases and J by 7 bases, with 5 bases of the junction left unmatched. From germline, CDR1 is SGHDN and CDR2 FVKESK. The CDR3 DNA reads TGTGCCAGCAGCGCGAGACAGGGGGGTGGCTACACCTTC. Translated: CASSARQGGGYTF. Supplemented by reference TRBV14 and TRBJ1-2, the full variable domain reads EAGVTQFPSHSVIEKGQTVTLRCDPISGHDNLYWYRRVMGKEIKFLLHFVKESKQDESGMPNNRFLAERTGGTYSTLKVQPAELEDSGVYFCASSARQGGGYTFGSGTRLTVV.

The V gene is TRBV9, the J gene TRBJ2-3; 12 nucleotides align to TRBD2. This CDR3 contains 15 residues. V gave up 4 bases and J gave up 6 bases; unmatched junction bases: 6. CDR1 and CDR2 (germline): SGDLS, YYNGEE. The CDR3 DNA reads as TGTGCCAGCAGCTCCTCCGGGACTAGCGGGGATACGCAGTATTTT. It codes for CASSSSGTSGDTQYF.

This chain uses TRBV5-1 with TRBJ2-7; 10 bases agree with TRBD2. Trimming took 4 bases from V and 5 from J; bases not matched to a gene: 9. Germline V lookup: CDR1 SGHRS, CDR2 YFSETQ. The CDR3 is 15 residues long. In DNA form, the CDR3 reads TGCGCCAGCAGCCTTACTAGCGGGGCGGCTAACGAGCAGTACTTC. It codes for CASSLTSGAANEQYF.

J is TRBJ2-5 and V is TRBV5-4; TRBD2 matches 8 bases. Per germline, CDR1 SGHNT and CDR2 YYREEE (reference sequence). The CDR3 runs 17 residues. The V gene end was trimmed by 4 bases and the J gene end by 0 bases; junction bases not matched to a gene: 11. The chain's CDR3 is CASSPGGAGGHQETQYF. The CDR3 region has the DNA TGTGCCAGCAGCCCCGGGGGGGCAGGCGGTCACCAAGAGACCCAGTACTTC.

This rearrangement joins TRBV18 to TRBJ1-1; TRBD1 matches at 7 bases. The V gene end was trimmed by 1 base and the J gene end by 0 bases; junction bases not matched to a gene: 5. The CDR3 runs to 16 residues. Germline V gene lookup returns CDR1 KGHSH and CDR2 LQKENI. The CDR3 region is CASSPRPDRMNTEAFF. The CDR3 DNA is TGTGCCAGCTCACCACGACCGGACAGGATGAACACTGAAGCTTTCTTT.

This rearrangement joins TRBV6-1 to TRBJ2-3; D uncertain. The V and J ends lost 0 bases and 2 bases respectively, with 9 bases between them. CDR3 length: 15 residues. Per germline, CDR1 MNHNS and CDR2 SASEGT. This CDR3 reads CASSEAPFITDTQYF. The CDR3 DNA reads as TGTGCCAGCAGTGAAGCTCCTTTTATCACAGATACGCAGTATTTT.

V and J are TRBV7-2 and TRBJ2-1; 14 positions agree with TRBD2. Germline loops: CDR1 SGHTA, CDR2 FQGNSA. The CDR3 runs to 16 residues. Unmatched junction bases numbered 7, after V lost 5 bases and J lost 7 bases. The CDR3 spells CASSPGLAGEGNEQFF. In DNA, the CDR3 is TGTGCCAGCAGCCCGGGACTAGCGGGAGAGGGGAATGAGCAGTTCTTC. Based on the CDR3 plus reference TRBV7-2 and TRBJ2-1, the full variable domain is GAGVSQSPSNKVTEKGKDVELRCDPISGHTALYWYRQSLGQGLEFLIYFQGNSAPDKSGLPSDRFSAERTGGSVSTLTIQRTQQEDSAVYLCASSPGLAGEGNEQFFGPGTRLTVL.

The rearrangement uses TRBV28 and TRBJ1-1, with D possibly matching TRBD1 (6 bases). This CDR3 is 11 amino acids long. CDR1 is MDHEN, CDR2 SYDVKM, per germline. The V and J ends lost 8 bases and 10 bases respectively, with 14 bases between them. The CDR3 here is CASGNPRGAFF. The CDR3 DNA is TGTGCCAGCGGCAACCCCAGGGGAGCTTTCTTT. Full variable domain (remainder filled in from reference TRBV28 and TRBJ1-1): DVKVTQSSRYLVKRTGEKVFLECVQDMDHENMFWYRQDPGLGLRLIYFSYDVKMKEKGDIPEGYSVSREKKERFSLILESASTNQTSMYLCASGNPRGAFFGQGTRLTVV.

The J gene is TRBJ2-7, the V gene TRBV27; weak D call: TRBD2 (6 bases). The germline gives CDR1 MNHEY, CDR2 SMNVEV (reference sequence). V gave up 10 bases and J gave up 5 bases, with 15 bases separating them. This CDR3 contains 12 residues. CDR3 nucleotides: TGTGCCACGGGGGAGCGGGTCGACGAGCAGTACTTC. This codes for CATGERVDEQYF.

The chain links TRBV5-1 to TRBJ1-2; 7 bases agree with TRBD1. Germline assignment: CDR1 SGHRS and CDR2 YFSETQ. The CDR3 contains 14 residues. The V gene end was trimmed by 4 bases and the J gene end by 4 bases; junction bases not matched to a gene: 7. The CDR3 reads CASSTRDSSYGYTF. In nucleotides, the CDR3 is TGCGCCAGCAGCACCAGGGACAGTAGCTATGGCTACACCTTC. Complete variable domain (other parts from reference TRBV5-1 and TRBJ1-2): KAGVTQTPRYLIKTRGQQVTLSCSPISGHRSVSWYQQTPGQGLQFLFEYFSETQRNKGNFPGRFSGRQFSNSRSEMNVSTLELGDSALYLCASSTRDSSYGYTFGSGTRLTVV.

V and J are TRBV5-6 and TRBJ2-5, with no clear D. CDR3 length equals 13 residues. Between the trimmed V and J ends, which lost 4 bases and 2 bases, there was a span of 9 bases. The germline gives CDR1 SGHDT, CDR2 YYEEEE. As DNA, the CDR3 is TGTGCCAGCAGCCCGAGCCCACAAGAGACCCAGTACTTC. Translating it yields CASSPSPQETQYF.

The V and J genes are TRBV19 and TRBJ1-2, with a tentative D call TRBD1 (5 bases). With 3 bases removed from V and 6 bases from J, the gap between germline ends came to 14 bases. The germline V gene has CDR1 LNHDA and CDR2 SQIVND (reference sequence). This CDR3 contains 14 residues. The DNA for the CDR3 is TGTGCCAGTAGTATCCCAATTACAGGAAATGGCTACACCTTC. Residues: CASSIPITGNGYTF.

CDR3 protein: CASSSQGKLGAFF. For the CDR3, the DNA is TGTGCCAGCAGCTCGCAGGGGAAGCTTGGCGCTTTCTTT. The gene calls are TRBV7-9 and TRBJ1-1, with a tentative D call TRBD1 (6 bases). V was cut by 4 bases and J by 11 bases, with 17 bases left in between. Germline values: CDR1 SEHNR, CDR2 FQNEAQ (reference sequence). The CDR3 is 13 amino acids.

This clone turned up a few times. The chain uses TRBV5-1 and TRBJ2-2; 11 bases line up with TRBD1. This CDR3 is 16 amino acids long. V shed 4 bases and J 3 bases; nucleotides not matched to a gene: 5. Germline loops: CDR1 SGHRS, CDR2 YFSETQ. The CDR3 reads CASSHTGQGDTGELFF. In DNA, the CDR3 is TGCGCCAGCAGCCACACGGGACAGGGGGACACCGGGGAGCTGTTTTTT.

The chain recombines TRBV6-6 with TRBJ2-1; 13 bases align to TRBD2. CDR1 MNHNY and CDR2 SVGAGI come from the germline V gene (reference sequence). CDR3 length: 14 residues. Trimming at V came to 6 bases and at J to 7 bases, leaving 3 bases not matched to a gene. CDR3 region: CASSWTSGRNEQFF. In DNA form, the CDR3 reads TGTGCCAGCAGCTGGACTAGCGGGAGAAATGAGCAGTTCTTC.

The chain uses TRBV29-1 and TRBJ2-5, with TRBD1 identical over 10 bases. The CDR3 extends over 14 amino acids. Germline CDR1 SQVTM, CDR2 ANQGSEA. The J segment lost 5 bases and the V segment lost 1 base, leaving 4 bases of the junction unmatched. The CDR3 reads CSVEGQGAVETQYF. The CDR3 nucleotides read TGCAGCGTTGAAGGACAGGGGGCGGTTGAGACCCAGTACTTC. Looking up the rest from reference TRBV29-1 and TRBJ2-5 gives the full variable domain: SAVISQKPSRDICQRGTSLTIQCQVDSQVTMMFWYRQQPGQSLTLIATANQGSEATYESGFVIDKFPISRPNLTFSTLTVSNMSPEDSSIYLCSVEGQGAVETQYFGPGTRLLVL.

V gene TRBV19 combines with J gene TRBJ2-2; tentatively, D is TRBD2 (6 bases). Germline assignment: CDR1 LNHDA and CDR2 SQIVND (reference sequence). CDR3 length: 13 amino acids. V was clipped by 5 bases and J by 6 bases, with 10 bases between them. In DNA, the CDR3 is TGTGCCAGTAGTGGGGGGATTGCCGGGGAGCTGTTTTTT. Its protein is CASSGGIAGELFF.

The chain uses TRBV2 and TRBJ1-2, with D hard to call. With 4 bases removed from V and 3 bases from J, the gap between germline ends came to 9 bases. Germline V lookup: CDR1 SNHLY, CDR2 FYNNEI. The CDR3 covers 13 residues. The CDR3 sequence is CASSGDSYYGYTF. Written as DNA, the CDR3 is TGTGCCAGCAGTGGTGATAGCTACTATGGCTACACCTTC. The full variable domain, in which reference TRBV2 and TRBJ1-2 provide the parts outside the CDR3, is EPEVTQTPSHQVTQMGQEVILRCVPISNHLYFYWYRQILGQKVEFLVSFYNNEISEKSEIFDDQFSVERPDGSNFTLKIRSTKLEDSAMYFCASSGDSYYGYTFGSGTRLTVV.

The rearrangement uses TRBV10-3 and TRBJ1-4; D uncertain. Trimming removed 2 bases from V and 8 bases from J, with 9 bases in between. CDR1 and CDR2 (germline): ENHRY, SYGVKD. The CDR3 has 13 amino acids. The CDR3 DNA follows: TGTGCCATCAGTGAGGCCCCCGGGGAAAAACTGTTTTTT. It is translated as CAISEAPGEKLFF.

CDR3 sequence: CASSVQGYEQYF. For the CDR3, the DNA is TGTGCCAGCAGTGTACAGGGGTACGAGCAGTACTTC. The chain links TRBV2 to TRBJ2-7, with 7 bases that match TRBD1. The CDR3 length is 12 residues. The ends lost 4 bases at V and 4 bases at J; junction bases unmatched: 1. Looked up from germline, CDR1 is SNHLY and CDR2 is FYNNEI.

This clone has a handful of counts. The chain recombines TRBV6-5 with TRBJ1-3, with TRBD1 as a possible D gene (5 bases). Per germline, CDR1 MNHEY and CDR2 SVGAGI. The germline V and J ends were trimmed by 8 bases and 4 bases, with 12 bases remaining between them. The length of the CDR3 is 13 residues. Written as DNA, the CDR3 is TGTGCCAGCCCCCAGCGGGGGGGAAACACCATATATTTT. This encodes CASPQRGGNTIYF.

The chain combines TRBV11-2 with TRBJ2-2; the D gene is possibly TRBD2 (5 bases). The CDR3 extends over 14 amino acids. V was trimmed by 5 bases and J by 6 bases, leaving 13 bases between them. Per the germline V gene, CDR1 is SGHAT and CDR2 is FQNNGV. The CDR3 is CASSLKLAPGELFF. The CDR3 coding sequence is TGTGCCAGCAGCCTCAAGCTAGCCCCCGGGGAGCTGTTTTTT.

This clone was detected a few times. The rearrangement uses TRBV30 and TRBJ1-5; maybe TRBD1 (5 bases). CDR3 size: 14 residues. The V gene lost 2 bases and the J gene lost 3 bases, with 11 bases spanning the gap. Germline CDR1 GTSNPN, CDR2 SVGIG (reference sequence). The CDR3 is CAWSKDSPNQPQHF. The CDR3 DNA reads as TGTGCCTGGAGTAAAGACAGCCCCAATCAGCCCCAGCATTTT.

This chain connects TRBV5-1 to TRBJ1-5; 8 bases map to TRBD1. CDR3 size: 15 residues. The germline V gene has CDR1 SGHRS and CDR2 YFSETQ. The trim removed 3 bases at V and 5 bases at J, leaving 7 bases unmatched. CDR3 nucleotides: TGCGCCAGCAGCTCGCTACCGGGACAGGATCAGCCCCAGCATTTT. It translates to CASSSLPGQDQPQHF. The full variable domain, with the rest looked up from reference TRBV5-1 and TRBJ1-5, is KAGVTQTPRYLIKTRGQQVTLSCSPISGHRSVSWYQQTPGQGLQFLFEYFSETQRNKGNFPGRFSGRQFSNSRSEMNVSTLELGDSALYLCASSSLPGQDQPQHFGDGTRLSIL.